A selection of T cell receptor beta chains follows, all from one sample in a study of blood T cells in healthy people across ages. Using its own MiXCR run on the 5' RACE reads, TCRdb lists one record per CDR3 protein. Among approximately 800,000 distinct CDR3 sequences listed, about 59% were seen once. Sequencing was performed on blood. These receptors all stem from a man younger than 40 in good health. Each CDR3 is given with its conserved first and last residue. The D gene is left open where the match is weak. The size of a clone is reported for some rows only, either as once, few or many, or as a class for expanded clones.

d_gene	v_gene	len	j_gene	abundance	CDR3nt	CDR3aa
NA	TRBV25-1	13	TRBJ1-2	NA	TGTGCCAGCAGTGAATACGGGGGTAACGGCTACACCTTC	CASSEYGGNGYTF
NA	TRBV5-1	13	TRBJ1-1	NA	TGCGCCAGCAGCTTCGAGCGGGGTACTGAAGCTTTCTTT	CASSFERGTEAFF
NA	TRBV6-5	13	TRBJ1-5	NA	TGTGCCAGCAGTACTAGCCTCGTGGGGCCCCAGCATTTT	CASSTSLVGPQHF
NA	TRBV29-1	11	TRBJ2-2	NA	TGCAGCGTCCCCCGGGCCGGGGAGCTGTTTTTT	CSVPRAGELFF
NA	TRBV30	12	TRBJ2-1	NA	TGTGCCGGGAGTGTATGGCGAAATGAGCAGTTCTTC	CAGSVWRNEQFF
TRBD1	TRBV29-1	9	TRBJ1-4	many	TGCAGCGTGGACAGGGGACTGTTTTTT	CSVDRGLFF
NA	TRBV2	12	TRBJ2-5	NA	TGTGCCAGCAGCGACAACAAAGAGACCCAGTACTTC	CASSDNKETQYF
TRBD1	TRBV4-3	18	TRBJ2-3	NA	TGCGCCAGCAGCCAAGATCCCCGACAGGGGCTAAGCACAGATACGCAGTATTTT	CASSQDPRQGLSTDTQYF
TRBD2	TRBV12-3/TRBV12-4	15	TRBJ2-1	NA	TGTGCCAGCAGCCGGACTAGCGGGGGTTTTGATGAGCAGTTCTTC	CASSRTSGGFDEQFF
TRBD2	TRBV10-3	14	TRBJ2-1	NA	TGTGCCATCACACCTAGCGGGGGGGCCGGTGAGCAGTTCTTC	CAITPSGGAGEQFF
TRBD1	TRBV15	13	TRBJ2-5	NA	TGTGCCACCAGTTGGGACAGCAAAGAGACCCAGTACTTC	CATSWDSKETQYF
TRBD1	TRBV5-5	15	TRBJ1-3	NA	TGTGCCAGCAGACCTGGACAGGGATTTGGAAACACCATATATTTT	CASRPGQGFGNTIYF
NA	TRBV9	16	TRBJ2-3	NA	TGTGCCAGCAGCACCCGGACTGCTTTTAGCACAGATACGCAGTATTTT	CASSTRTAFSTDTQYF
NA	TRBV19	17	TRBJ1-2	NA	TGTGCCAGTAGAGAGGCATCCCCGGGGGGTGATTTGAATGGCTACACCTTC	CASREASPGGDLNGYTF
TRBD1	TRBV29-1	13	TRBJ2-7	NA	TGCAGCGTTGTACGGACAGGGTCCTACGAGCAGTACTTC	CSVVRTGSYEQYF
NA	TRBV29-1	11	TRBJ2-7	NA	TGCAGCGTGTCCGAGCGGAACGAGCAGTACTTC	CSVSERNEQYF
NA	TRBV27	16	TRBJ2-2	NA	TGTGCCAGCAGTTTACGACAGCCTGCGAACACCGGGGAGCTGTTTTTT	CASSLRQPANTGELFF
NA	TRBV30	12	TRBJ1-2	NA	TGTGCCTGGACCCAGGGAAGCTATGGCTACACCTTC	CAWTQGSYGYTF
NA	TRBV12-3/TRBV12-4	15	TRBJ1-2	NA	TGTGCCAGCACCCTGGGGGGCAGGAGGGCCTATGGCTACACCTTC	CASTLGGRRAYGYTF
TRBD2	TRBV25-1	13	TRBJ2-1	NA	TGTGCCAGCAGTGATGCGGGGGTGAATGAGCAGTTCTTC	CASSDAGVNEQFF
NA	TRBV27	12	TRBJ2-1	NA	TGTGCCAGCAGTTCGGAGGGCGGGGAGCAGTTCTTC	CASSSEGGEQFF
TRBD2	TRBV4-3	16	TRBJ2-1	NA	TGCGCCAGCAGCCAGAGGGGCGGGGGGGCCTACAATGAGCAGTTCTTC	CASSQRGGGAYNEQFF
NA	TRBV4-3	13	TRBJ2-7	few	TGCGCCAGCAGCCAAGATTACGGGTACGAGCAGTACTTC	CASSQDYGYEQYF
TRBD2	TRBV7-6	16	TRBJ2-5	NA	TGTGCCAGCTCCCCCCTCCTAGCGGGGGGCCAAGAGACCCAGTACTTC	CASSPLLAGGQETQYF
TRBD1	TRBV4-3	15	TRBJ2-1	NA	TGCGCCAGCAGCCAAGCAGGGCAGGGGGCCTACGAGCAGTTCTTC	CASSQAGQGAYEQFF
TRBD2	TRBV9	12	TRBJ2-1	NA	TGTGCCAGTAGCGGGGGGGCCGGTGAGCAGTTCTTC	CASSGGAGEQFF
NA	TRBV28	14	TRBJ2-2	NA	TGTGCCAGCACCTTTGGGGGGAAGCACGGGGAGCTGTTTTTT	CASTFGGKHGELFF
TRBD1	TRBV29-1	15	TRBJ2-2	NA	TGCAGCGTTGGGTCCGGGACAGGGAACACCGGGGAGCTGTTTTTT	CSVGSGTGNTGELFF
NA	TRBV7-2	15	TRBJ2-7	few	TGTGCCAGCAGTCCCGGAGCAGGGGCCTTCTACGAGCAGTACTTC	CASSPGAGAFYEQYF
NA	TRBV16	15	TRBJ2-5	NA	TGTGCCAGCAGCCAATCTGTCGGGGGAAGGGAGACCCAGTACTTC	CASSQSVGGRETQYF
TRBD2	TRBV3-1	13	TRBJ2-5	NA	TGTGCCAGCAGCCTAGCGGGGGGGCGGATTTCGTACTTC	CASSLAGGRISYF
NA	TRBV7-9	16	TRBJ2-7	NA	TGTGCCAGCAGCCGCCAAGCAGGGCTATCTCCTAACGAGCAGTACTTC	CASSRQAGLSPNEQYF
NA	TRBV6-6	14	TRBJ2-3	NA	TGTGCCAGCAGCGCGGGACACACCACAGATACGCAGTATTTT	CASSAGHTTDTQYF
TRBD1	TRBV4-3	16	TRBJ2-1	NA	TGCGCCAGCAGCCCCACCGGGACAGGGCAGTTCGGTGAGCAGTTCTTC	CASSPTGTGQFGEQFF
TRBD1	TRBV28	16	TRBJ2-1	NA	TGTGCCAGCAGTTTGGGACAGGGCCTACCCAGGGATGAGCAGTTCTTC	CASSLGQGLPRDEQFF
TRBD1	TRBV20-1	13	TRBJ2-7	few	TGCAGTGCCCGCAAACAGGGGTTCGACGAGCAGTACTTC	CSARKQGFDEQYF
TRBD2	TRBV29-1	12	TRBJ2-3	few	TGCAGCGGGACGGGGGGGACAGATACGCAGTATTTT	CSGTGGTDTQYF
TRBD2	TRBV12-3/TRBV12-4	14	TRBJ2-4	NA	TGTACCAGCAGTTTAGCGGGGGCCAAAAACATTCAGTACTTC	CTSSLAGAKNIQYF
NA	TRBV29-1	12	TRBJ1-2	NA	TGCAGCGGTACCGGAGGGATCTATGGCTACACCTTC	CSGTGGIYGYTF
TRBD1	TRBV6-2/TRBV6-3	16	TRBJ2-5	NA	TGTGCCAGCGAGGGGCGCAGGGGGCAAGTTCAGAAGACCCAGTACTTC	CASEGRRGQVQKTQYF
NA	TRBV4-2	16	TRBJ2-1	NA	TGTGCCAGCAGCCAACAAGCGCGACTTTCCTACAATGAGCAGTTCTTC	CASSQQARLSYNEQFF
NA	TRBV6-6	16	TRBJ1-5	NA	TGTGCCAGCAGTTACTCGATCAGGGAGCCTAATCAGCCCCAGCATTTT	CASSYSIREPNQPQHF
TRBD1	TRBV15	13	TRBJ1-2	NA	TGTGCCACCAGCGGCGGGACAGTCTATGGCTACACCTTC	CATSGGTVYGYTF
TRBD1	TRBV7-3	18	TRBJ2-5	NA	TGTGCCAGCAGCTTAACGGGAGGGGCGACAGGGGGCCTAGAGACCCAGTACTTC	CASSLTGGATGGLETQYF
TRBD1	TRBV4-3	17	TRBJ2-3	NA	TGCGCCAGCAGCCTTGGAGCCGGGACAGGGGCAGTAGATACGCAGTATTTT	CASSLGAGTGAVDTQYF
NA	TRBV28	16	TRBJ2-7	NA	TGTGCCAGCAGTTTTTTTGGGGGGCCTGTCTCTGCCGAGCAGTACTTC	CASSFFGGPVSAEQYF
NA	TRBV12-3/TRBV12-4	11	TRBJ1-1	NA	TGTGCCAGCGGGGGGGGCACTGAAGCTTTCTTT	CASGGGTEAFF
TRBD2	TRBV7-2	16	TRBJ2-5	few	TGTGCCAGCAGCTTCGGGCTAGCGGGGGTGCAAGAGACCCAGTACTTC	CASSFGLAGVQETQYF
NA	TRBV7-2	13	TRBJ2-5	many	TGTGCCAGCAGCCCCCAATCGGCGGAGACCCAGTACTTC	CASSPQSAETQYF
NA	TRBV7-2	14	TRBJ2-7	NA	TGTGCCAGCAGCTTCAGGAGGGGCTCCTACGAGCAGTACTTC	CASSFRRGSYEQYF
NA	TRBV20-1	13	TRBJ2-7	many	TGCAGTGCTAGAGTTGTTCGGTCCCCCGAGCAGTACTTC	CSARVVRSPEQYF
NA	TRBV7-6	16	TRBJ2-1	NA	TGTGCCAGCAGCTTATATGGGGTGGGGGTTTACAATGAGCAGTTCTTC	CASSLYGVGVYNEQFF
NA	TRBV12-3/TRBV12-4	13	TRBJ2-7	NA	TGTGCCAGCAGTTTCCTCAGTGGCTACGAGCAGTACTTC	CASSFLSGYEQYF
NA	TRBV6-1	15	TRBJ2-7	NA	TGTGCCAGCAGTGAAGGGACGACCCTGCTCTACGAGCAGTACTTC	CASSEGTTLLYEQYF
NA	TRBV30	15	TRBJ2-5	NA	TGTGCCTGGAGTGCAAAGGGTACGGATGAAGAGACCCAGTACTTC	CAWSAKGTDEETQYF
NA	TRBV2	13	TRBJ2-3	NA	TGTGCCAGCACAAAACTCAGCACAGATACGCAGTATTTT	CASTKLSTDTQYF
TRBD1	TRBV29-1	14	TRBJ2-7	few	TGCAGCGTTCAGCTTCGGGACAGGGGCTACGAGCAGTACTTC	CSVQLRDRGYEQYF